This TCR beta chain came from a study of cytomegalovirus exposure and HLA in healthy donors. Primers: 60 Vbeta forward and 13 Jbeta reverse. Produced via immunoSEQ multiplex PCR; TCRdb's table is partial and in-frame only. The sample records tens of thousands of clones, around 70% being singletons. Input material: PBMCs. This clonotype originated in a woman between 50 and 59 years old in good health and CMV-seronegative.

For the CDR3, the DNA is TGTGCCAGCAGTCGGGGGGGAGGAGAGACCCAGTACTTC. Amino acids: CASSRGGGETQYF. This chain joins TRBV4-2 and TRBJ2-5; 8 bases match TRBD2. This CDR3 spans 13 amino acids. V dropped 6 bases and J dropped 4; count of bases not matched to a gene: 4. Germline assignment: CDR1 LGHNA and CDR2 YNFKEQ.